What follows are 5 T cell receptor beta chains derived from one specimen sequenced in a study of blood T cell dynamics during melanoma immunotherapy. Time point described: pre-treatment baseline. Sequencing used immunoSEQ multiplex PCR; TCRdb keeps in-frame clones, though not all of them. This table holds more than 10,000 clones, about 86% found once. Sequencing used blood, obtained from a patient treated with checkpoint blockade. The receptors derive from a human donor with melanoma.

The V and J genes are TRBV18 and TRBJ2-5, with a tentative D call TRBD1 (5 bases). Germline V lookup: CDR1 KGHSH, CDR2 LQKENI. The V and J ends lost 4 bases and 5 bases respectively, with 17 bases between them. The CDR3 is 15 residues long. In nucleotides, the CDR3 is TGTGCCAGCTCACAAAACCAGGGAAGGTCGGAGACCCAGTACTTC. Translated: CASSQNQGRSETQYF.

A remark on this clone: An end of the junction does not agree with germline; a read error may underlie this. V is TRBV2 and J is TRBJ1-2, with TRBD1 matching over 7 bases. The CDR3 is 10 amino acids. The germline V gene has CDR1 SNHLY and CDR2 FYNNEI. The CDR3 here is CASGRDSPSF. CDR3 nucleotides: TGTGCCAGCGGGAGGGACAGCCCCTCATTC.

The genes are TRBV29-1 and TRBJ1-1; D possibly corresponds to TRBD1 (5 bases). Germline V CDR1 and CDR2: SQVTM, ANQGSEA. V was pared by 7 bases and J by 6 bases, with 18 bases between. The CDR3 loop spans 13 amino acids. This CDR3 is CSAKDILWPEAFF. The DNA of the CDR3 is TGCAGCGCCAAGGACATCTTGTGGCCTGAAGCTTTCTTT.

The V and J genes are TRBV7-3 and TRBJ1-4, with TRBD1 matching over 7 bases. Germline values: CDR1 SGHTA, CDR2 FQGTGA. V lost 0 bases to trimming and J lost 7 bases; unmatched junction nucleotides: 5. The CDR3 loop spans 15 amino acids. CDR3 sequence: CASSLTGQMGEKLFF. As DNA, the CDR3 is TGTGCCAGCAGCTTAACGGGACAGATGGGTGAAAAACTGTTTTTT. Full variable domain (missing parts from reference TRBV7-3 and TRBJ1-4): GAGVSQTPSNKVTEKGKYVELRCDPISGHTALYWYRQSLGQGPEFLIYFQGTGAADDSGLPNDRFFAVRPEGSVSTLKIQRTERGDSAVYLCASSLTGQMGEKLFFGSGTQLSVL.

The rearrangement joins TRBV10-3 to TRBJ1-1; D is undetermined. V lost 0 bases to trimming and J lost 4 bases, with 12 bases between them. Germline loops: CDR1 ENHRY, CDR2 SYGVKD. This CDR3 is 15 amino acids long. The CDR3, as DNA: TGTGCCATCAGTGAGTCCGCGGGTCGGGGCACTGAAGCTTTCTTT. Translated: CAISESAGRGTEAFF.